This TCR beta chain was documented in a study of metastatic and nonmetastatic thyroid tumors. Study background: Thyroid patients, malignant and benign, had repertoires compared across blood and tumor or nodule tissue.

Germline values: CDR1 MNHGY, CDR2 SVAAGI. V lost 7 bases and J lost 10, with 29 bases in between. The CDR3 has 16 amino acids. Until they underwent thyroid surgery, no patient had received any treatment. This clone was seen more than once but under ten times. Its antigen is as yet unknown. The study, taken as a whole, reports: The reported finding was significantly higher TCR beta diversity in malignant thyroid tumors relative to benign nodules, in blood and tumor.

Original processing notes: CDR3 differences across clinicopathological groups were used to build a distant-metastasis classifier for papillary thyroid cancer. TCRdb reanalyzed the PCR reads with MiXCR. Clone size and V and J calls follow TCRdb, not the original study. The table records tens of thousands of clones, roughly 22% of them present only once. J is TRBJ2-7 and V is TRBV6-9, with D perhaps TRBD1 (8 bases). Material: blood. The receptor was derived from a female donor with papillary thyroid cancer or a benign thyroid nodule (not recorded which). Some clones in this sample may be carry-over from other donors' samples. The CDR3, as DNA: TGTGCCAGCAACAGGGGGTGGCTAGCGGAGCTCTACTATCAGTACTTC. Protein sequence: CASNRGWLAELYYQYF.